These 19 T cell receptor beta chains share one sample of origin, sequenced in a study of beta chain features in type 1 diabetes. These TCRs are of unknown antigen specificity. The study reverse transcribed the entire isolated RNA, so it sequenced expressed TCRB transcripts. Using immunoSEQ multiplex PCR, the repertoire was profiled, and TCRdb retains in-frame clones only, with some absent. The data show 330,000 or so clones, 10% to 15% seen once. The study's findings and limits: Moderately but significantly shorter TCRB CDR3s were found in Type 1 diabetes patients in all four CD4+ subsets.

The source material was naive CD4+ T cells from blood. These receptors all come from a woman between 18 and 29 years old with type 1 diabetes.

The table lists this clone with a few counts. This chain uses TRBV9 with TRBJ2-1; no clear D gene. The CDR3 has 12 amino acids. Germline V gene sequence: CDR1 SGDLS, CDR2 YYNGEE. The germline V and J ends were trimmed by 4 bases and 7 bases, with 9 bases remaining between them. In DNA form, the CDR3 reads TGTGCCAGCAGCCCGACTGCAAATGAGCAGTTCTTC. The encoded protein is CASSPTANEQFF.

V is TRBV7-8 and J is TRBJ2-7; tentatively, D is TRBD1 (6 bases). The V gene's germline CDR1 is SGHVS and CDR2 FQNEAQ. This CDR3 has 17 amino acids. Trimming took 1 base from V and 1 from J, leaving 17 bases between them. CDR3 sequence: CASSLDLTGRGSYEQYF. The CDR3 nucleotides read TGTGCCAGCAGCTTAGACCTGACAGGCCGAGGGTCCTACGAGCAGTACTTC.

The rearrangement uses TRBV28 and TRBJ2-7; D perhaps matches TRBD2 (7 bases). V lost 11 bases and J 6 bases, leaving 20 bases between the germline ends. This CDR3 comprises 13 residues. In germline, CDR1 is MDHEN, CDR2 SYDVKM. The CDR3 bases are TGTGCCGCCTCCGGGGGGCCGAGGAGCGAGCAGTACTTC. The encoded protein is CAASGGPRSEQYF.

This chain links TRBV2 with TRBJ2-5; D possibly corresponds to TRBD1 (6 bases). The germline V gene encodes CDR1 SNHLY and CDR2 FYNNEI. This CDR3 has 15 amino acids. The germline V and J ends were trimmed by 4 bases and 2 bases, with 14 bases remaining between them. CDR3 region: CASSVAGAVQETQYF. For the CDR3, the DNA is TGTGCCAGCAGTGTAGCAGGGGCCGTTCAAGAGACCCAGTACTTC.

This chain uses TRBV18 with TRBJ1-1; D gene uncertain. Germline V gene lookup returns CDR1 KGHSH and CDR2 LQKENI. This CDR3 is 14 amino acids long. The germline V and J ends were trimmed by 1 base and 5 bases, with 11 bases remaining between them. Here the CDR3 reads CASSPLPEVTEAFF. DNA for the CDR3: TGTGCCAGCTCACCACTACCGGAGGTAACTGAAGCTTTCTTT.

This chain joins TRBV29-1 and TRBJ2-3, with 8 bases that match TRBD2. V dropped 6 bases and J dropped 4; count of bases not matched to a gene: 12. The CDR3 contains 15 residues. Looked up from germline, CDR1 is SQVTM and CDR2 is ANQGSEA. The CDR3 coding sequence is TGCAGCGTCGCCTTACTAGCGGAAACGTCAGATACGCAGTATTTT. Its translation: CSVALLAETSDTQYF.

This clone was detected only a few times. The chain recombines TRBV28 with TRBJ2-1, with TRBD1 identical over 9 bases. The junction had 7 bases not matched to a gene; V was cut back by 5 bases and J by 5 bases. CDR1 and CDR2 from the germline V gene are MDHEN and SYDVKM. The CDR3 length is 15 residues. In nucleotides, the CDR3 is TGTGCCAGCAGTACCCCGGGACAGGGTAACAATGAGCAGTTCTTC. This encodes CASSTPGQGNNEQFF.

The chain joins TRBV28 to TRBJ2-7; weak D call: TRBD2 (5 bases). The V gene's germline CDR1 is MDHEN and CDR2 SYDVKM. CDR3 length: 12 amino acids. The V gene lost 5 bases and the J gene lost 13 bases, with 18 bases spanning the gap. The CDR3 loop reads CASSRLRGKSYF. Here the CDR3 DNA reads TGTGCCAGCAGTCGACTACGAGGGAAATCCTACTTC.

V gene TRBV12-5 combines with J gene TRBJ2-5; TRBD2 aligns across 7 bases. Trimming took 5 bases from V and 2 from J; bases not matched to a gene: 2. Germline CDR1 is LGHNT and CDR2 is FRNRAP. The CDR3 has 13 amino acids. CDR3 sequence: CASGPSGQETQYF. In DNA form, the CDR3 reads TGTGCTAGTGGTCCTAGCGGACAAGAGACCCAGTACTTC.

This clone appeared a few times. The chain employs TRBV27 and TRBJ1-2; TRBD1 agrees at 8 bases. Germline trimming cut 6 bases from V and 4 bases from J; bases unmatched to any gene: 1. This CDR3 is built from 12 residues. The germline gives CDR1 MNHEY, CDR2 SMNVEV (reference sequence). CDR3 nucleotides: TGTGCCAGCAGGACAGGGGTCTATGGCTACACCTTC. Protein sequence: CASRTGVYGYTF.

This clone was seen more than once but under ten times. The V and J genes are TRBV9 and TRBJ2-1, with unresolved D. CDR1 and CDR2 (germline): SGDLS, YYNGEE. V was trimmed by 0 bases and J by 4 bases, leaving 11 bases between them. The CDR3 runs to 15 residues. The CDR3 reads CASSVDPAVYNEQFF. The CDR3, as DNA: TGTGCCAGCAGCGTAGACCCCGCGGTATACAATGAGCAGTTCTTC.

This clone appeared a few times. The chain has TRBV4-1 and TRBJ1-4; 11 bases fit TRBD1. This CDR3 contains 17 residues. The V gene end was trimmed by 0 bases and the J gene end by 7 bases; junction bases not matched to a gene: 7. Per germline, CDR1 MGHRA and CDR2 YSYEKL. CDR3: CASSQETAGQGGEKLFF. CDR3 bases: TGCGCCAGCAGCCAAGAGACGGCGGGACAGGGGGGTGAAAAACTGTTTTTT.

The chain employs TRBV5-6 and TRBJ2-7, with 10 bases matching TRBD2. The CDR3 covers 13 residues. The V gene end was trimmed by 5 bases and the J gene end by 7 bases; junction bases not matched to a gene: 6. CDR1 and CDR2 from the germline V gene are SGHDT and YYEEEE. Here the CDR3 DNA reads TGTGCCAGCAGGGAAGGGACTAGCGAAGAGCAGTACTTC. Translated, it gives CASREGTSEEQYF.

This chain links TRBV30 with TRBJ2-5; 10 nucleotides match TRBD1. After removal of 4 bases from V and 4 bases from J, the junction contained 6 bases not matched to a gene. Germline lookup yields CDR1 GTSNPN and CDR2 SVGIG (reference sequence). The CDR3 is made up of 14 amino acids. The CDR3 region has the DNA TGTGCCTGGAACCGGGACAGGGGAGGAGAGACCCAGTACTTC. This encodes CAWNRDRGGETQYF.

This clone was seen only a few times. The gene calls are TRBV2 and TRBJ2-4, with 8 bases lining up with TRBD2. Trimming at V came to 8 bases and at J to 3 bases, leaving 3 bases not matched to a gene. Germline lookup yields CDR1 SNHLY and CDR2 FYNNEI. This CDR3 has 13 amino acids. Written as DNA, the CDR3 is TGTGCCAGCCAAACTAGCGGCAAAAACATTCAGTACTTC. Residues: CASQTSGKNIQYF.

This sequence joins TRBV28 and TRBJ2-1; no firm D call. The CDR3 sequence is 15 residues long. V shed 8 bases and J shed 0 bases, with 14 bases lying between them. The V gene's germline CDR1 is MDHEN and CDR2 SYDVKM. CDR3 DNA: TGTGCCAGCGGTGCCCCGCCGGGCTCCTACAATGAGCAGTTCTTC. Residues: CASGAPPGSYNEQFF.

J is TRBJ2-4 and V is TRBV27; 13 bases line up with TRBD2. The CDR3 is made up of 17 amino acids. Germline assignment: CDR1 MNHEY and CDR2 SMNVEV (reference sequence). Losses at the gene ends were 11 bases for V and 3 bases for J; bases not matched to a gene: 13. The CDR3 DNA reads TGTGCCCAGACCCCGACTAGCGGGAGGAACATCAAAAACATTCAGTACTTC. Translation: CAQTPTSGRNIKNIQYF.

This clone was picked up a small number of times. This chain uses TRBV9 with TRBJ2-3, with a tentative D call TRBD2 (5 bases). V dropped 0 bases and J dropped 8 bases, with 13 bases sitting between them. The CDR3 has 14 residues. Germline CDR1 SGDLS, CDR2 YYNGEE. The CDR3 nucleotides read TGTGCCAGCAGCGTAGAGGTGGGAGAGGGTACGCAGTATTTT. It codes for CASSVEVGEGTQYF. The variable domain in full, completed from reference TRBV9 and TRBJ2-3, reads DSGVTQTPKHLITATGQRVTLRCSPRSGDLSVYWYQQSLDQGLQFLIQYYNGEERAKGNILERFSAQQFPDLHSELNLSSLELGDSALYFCASSVEVGEGTQYFGPGTRLTVL.

This clone was counted a few times. The V gene is TRBV7-2, the J gene TRBJ2-5, with 8 bases aligning to TRBD1. CDR1 and CDR2 from the germline V gene are SGHTA and FQGNSA. The CDR3 runs 14 residues. With V trimmed by 10 bases and J by 5 bases, 12 bases remained unmatched. DNA of the CDR3: TGTGCCACCGGAACAGGGACAGGCGGTGAGACCCAGTACTTC. Translation: CATGTGTGGETQYF.